This T cell receptor beta chain was profiled in a study of T cells in Graves' hyperthyroidism and ophthalmopathy. TCR beta CDR3 regions were amplified from RNA transcripts. Carried out on the TCR CDR3, a first-round RT-PCR used the HTBI primer set. MiXCR, applied by TCRdb to the multiplex PCR reads, yields one record per CDR3 protein. Of about 480,000 distinct CDR3 sequences in the sample, about 24% are singletons; the top ten hold approximately 10%. The CDR3 runs to 14 residues. CDR1 SGHTA and CDR2 FQGNSA come from the germline V gene. Regarding this clonotype: A clone one base away is much larger, so this may be a read error.

The clonotype was recovered from a woman in her twenties or thirties with Graves' ophthalmopathy. Sequencing was performed on blood. This chain links TRBV7-2 with TRBJ2-2; TRBD1 or TRBD2 may be the D gene (6 bases each). The CDR3 DNA sequence: TGTGCCAGCAGTTTACAGGGAGGAACCGGGGAGCTGTTGTTT. This encodes CASSLQGGTGELLF.